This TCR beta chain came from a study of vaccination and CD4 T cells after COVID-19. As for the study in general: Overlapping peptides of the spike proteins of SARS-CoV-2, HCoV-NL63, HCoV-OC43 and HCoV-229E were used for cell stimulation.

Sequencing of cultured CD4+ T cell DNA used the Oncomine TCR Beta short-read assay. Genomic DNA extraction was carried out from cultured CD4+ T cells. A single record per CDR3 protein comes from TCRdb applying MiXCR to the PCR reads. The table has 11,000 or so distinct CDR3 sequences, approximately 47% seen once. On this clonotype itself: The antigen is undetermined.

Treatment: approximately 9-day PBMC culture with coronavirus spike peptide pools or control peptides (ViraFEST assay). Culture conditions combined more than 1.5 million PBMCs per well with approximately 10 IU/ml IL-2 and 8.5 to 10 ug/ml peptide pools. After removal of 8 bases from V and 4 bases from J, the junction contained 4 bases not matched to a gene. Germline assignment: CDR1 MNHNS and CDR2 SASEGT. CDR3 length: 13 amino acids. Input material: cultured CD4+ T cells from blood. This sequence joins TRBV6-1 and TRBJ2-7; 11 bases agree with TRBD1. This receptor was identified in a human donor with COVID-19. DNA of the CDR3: TGTGCCAGCTGGACAGGGGGCGGGTACGAGCAGTACTTC. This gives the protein CASWTGGGYEQYF.